Listed here is a single T cell receptor beta chain. Its antigen is as yet unknown. V shed 4 bases and J 0 bases; nucleotides not matched to a gene: 5. CDR1 is SGHTA, CDR2 FQGNSA, per germline. This CDR3 has 16 amino acids. The entry originates in a study of blood T cells in healthy people across ages. Study observations and caveats: Unknown donor CMV status possibly confounded expanded clonotype changes.

Then a second PCR, running roughly 7 to 11 cycles, was carried out with a sample-barcoded 5' primer and a J-beta primer mix. TCRdb independently ran MiXCR on the 5' RACE reads; one entry per CDR3 protein. This sample has 650,000 to 900,000 distinct CDR3 sequences, with approximately 67% found just once. Each donor gave approximately 9.1 milliliters of peripheral blood. The chain recombines TRBV7-2 with TRBJ2-2, with 7 bases aligning to TRBD1. Sequencing input: blood. This sequence was found in a man aged 25-45 years in good health. The CDR3 region has the DNA TGTGCCAGCAGCTCGTCCGGGACAGCGAACACCGGGGAGCTGTTTTTT. Protein: CASSSSGTANTGELFF.